The 9 T cell receptor beta chains below come from one sample, sequenced in a study of long-term antiretroviral therapy in people with HIV. The assay used was immunoSEQ (version v3.0), run at survey level. The table came from immunoSEQ multiplex PCR; TCRdb's copy has only in-frame clones and leaves some out. The sample has about 24,000 clones; about 91% are singletons. The input for sequencing was unsorted PBMCs, taken 1.8 years before starting antiretroviral therapy. The receptors derive from a man in his forties or fifties with HIV.

The V gene is TRBV19, the J gene TRBJ2-7; D is ambiguous. CDR3 length equals 13 residues. V lost 5 bases to trimming and J lost 0 bases, with 8 bases between them. Per germline, CDR1 LNHDA and CDR2 SQIVND (reference sequence). As DNA, the CDR3 is TGTGCCAGTAGTCTCCTGAGCTCCTACGAGCAGTACTTC. It specifies CASSLLSSYEQYF.

This chain uses TRBV5-1 with TRBJ2-5; unclear D gene. Trimming pared 0 bases from V and 2 bases from J, leaving 5 bases between. The germline V gene has CDR1 SGHRS and CDR2 YFSETQ. CDR3 size: 13 residues. The CDR3 DNA reads as TGCGCCAGCAGCTTGGGTCAGCAAGAGACCCAGTACTTC. Translated: CASSLGQQETQYF.

The chain uses TRBV6-6 and TRBJ2-1, with 9 bases matching TRBD2. The CDR3 has 15 residues. Germline loops: CDR1 MNHNY, CDR2 SVGAGI (reference sequence). J lost 2 bases, V lost 5 bases, and 4 bases had no gene match. The CDR3 protein is CASSASGAPYNEQFF. The DNA of the CDR3 is TGTGCCAGCAGTGCTAGCGGGGCCCCCTACAATGAGCAGTTCTTC.

The V call is TRBV6-5, the J call TRBJ2-5; 7 bases are a match to TRBD2. After removal of 0 bases from V and 7 bases from J, the junction contained 8 bases not matched to a gene. The CDR3 covers 15 residues. The V gene's germline CDR1 is MNHEY and CDR2 SVGAGI. In DNA, the CDR3 is TGTGCCAGCAGTTACTCGACTAGCTTAATGCGGACCCAGTACTTC. It translates to CASSYSTSLMRTQYF.

This clone was counted a few times. The J gene is TRBJ1-1, the V gene TRBV19, with 11 nucleotides matching TRBD1. This CDR3 has 16 amino acids. From germline, CDR1 is LNHDA and CDR2 SQIVND (reference sequence). Germline trimming cut 4 bases from V and 4 bases from J; bases unmatched to any gene: 8. The CDR3 protein is CASSTWTGGGRTEAFF. The CDR3 DNA is TGTGCCAGTAGTACCTGGACAGGGGGCGGTCGCACTGAAGCTTTCTTT.

The chain links TRBV10-3 to TRBJ1-2; no clear D gene. Germline values: CDR1 ENHRY, CDR2 SYGVKD. The V end was cut by 6 bases, the J end by 3 bases, with 17 bases between. The CDR3 is 15 residues long. In DNA, the CDR3 is TGTGCCATCAGCCCCGAGTTGGAGATTGACTATGGCTACACCTTC. It codes for CAISPELEIDYGYTF.

The rearrangement uses TRBV9 and TRBJ2-1, with 8 bases fitting TRBD2. The CDR3 totals 15 residues. The junction had 7 bases not matched to a gene; V was cut back by 4 bases and J by 4 bases. Germline V gives CDR1 SGDLS, CDR2 YYNGEE. As DNA, the CDR3 is TGTGCCAGCAGCCCCGGGCTAGCGGGTTACAATGAGCAGTTCTTC. Protein sequence: CASSPGLAGYNEQFF.

The genes are TRBV19 and TRBJ1-4; D is unclear. Germline assignment: CDR1 LNHDA and CDR2 SQIVND (reference sequence). Trimming took off 2 bases at V and 5 bases at J, with 6 bases between the two ends. This CDR3 spans 13 amino acids. The chain's CDR3 is CASSITVNEKLFF. The CDR3 bases are TGTGCCAGTAGTATAACTGTGAATGAAAAACTGTTTTTT.

The chain carries TRBV7-2 and TRBJ2-3, with D unclear. This CDR3 has 14 amino acids. Germline-derived CDR1 and CDR2 are SGHTA and FQGNSA. The V and J ends lost 1 base and 2 bases respectively, with 7 bases between them. For the CDR3, the DNA is TGTGCCAGCAGCTTAGGACTCCACACAGATACGCAGTATTTT. It encodes CASSLGLHTDTQYF. Full variable domain (rest looked up from reference TRBV7-2 and TRBJ2-3): GAGVSQSPSNKVTEKGKDVELRCDPISGHTALYWYRQSLGQGLEFLIYFQGNSAPDKSGLPSDRFSAERTGGSVSTLTIQRTQQEDSAVYLCASSLGLHTDTQYFGPGTRLTVL.